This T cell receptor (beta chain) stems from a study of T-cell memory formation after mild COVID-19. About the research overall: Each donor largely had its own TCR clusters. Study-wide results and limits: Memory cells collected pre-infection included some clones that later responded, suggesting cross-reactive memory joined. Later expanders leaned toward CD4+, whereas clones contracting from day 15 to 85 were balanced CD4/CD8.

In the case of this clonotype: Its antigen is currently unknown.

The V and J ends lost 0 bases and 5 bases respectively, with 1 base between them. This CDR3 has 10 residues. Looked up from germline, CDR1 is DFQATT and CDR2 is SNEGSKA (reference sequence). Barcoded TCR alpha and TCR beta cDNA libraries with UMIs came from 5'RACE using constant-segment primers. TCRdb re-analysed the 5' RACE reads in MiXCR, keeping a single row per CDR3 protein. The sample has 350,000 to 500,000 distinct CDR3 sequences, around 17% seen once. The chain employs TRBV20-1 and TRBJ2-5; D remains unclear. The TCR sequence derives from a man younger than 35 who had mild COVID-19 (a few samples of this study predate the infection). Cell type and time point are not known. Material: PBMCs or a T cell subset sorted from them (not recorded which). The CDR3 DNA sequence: TGCAGTGCTAGAGAGGAGACCCAGTACTTC. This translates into CSAREETQYF.